This T cell receptor beta chain was obtained from a study of T cells in Graves' hyperthyroidism and ophthalmopathy. Study-level points and caveats: The authors' 13 V-J model separated ophthalmopathy from stable hyperthyroidism.

Amplification yielded TCR beta CDR3 regions, with RNA transcripts as the source. The study used the HTBI primer set for a first-round RT-PCR of the TCR CDR3. TCRdb re-derived calls from the multiplex PCR reads in MiXCR, one entry per CDR3 protein. The table shows approximately 300,000 distinct CDR3 sequences, with over 15% occurring only once. This clonotype has ten or more counts. Its antigen is unidentified. Deletions cut 5 bases from V and 3 bases from J, with 5 bases between. The CDR3 is 12 amino acids. CDR1 is LGHNT, CDR2 FRNRAP, per germline. The receptor was derived from a woman aged 55-69 years with Graves' ophthalmopathy. V gene TRBV12-5 combines with J gene TRBJ1-5; no reliable D call. Specimen: blood. The DNA for the CDR3 is TGTGCTAGTGGTCCCATCAATCAGCCCCAGCATTTT. Residues: CASGPINQPQHF.